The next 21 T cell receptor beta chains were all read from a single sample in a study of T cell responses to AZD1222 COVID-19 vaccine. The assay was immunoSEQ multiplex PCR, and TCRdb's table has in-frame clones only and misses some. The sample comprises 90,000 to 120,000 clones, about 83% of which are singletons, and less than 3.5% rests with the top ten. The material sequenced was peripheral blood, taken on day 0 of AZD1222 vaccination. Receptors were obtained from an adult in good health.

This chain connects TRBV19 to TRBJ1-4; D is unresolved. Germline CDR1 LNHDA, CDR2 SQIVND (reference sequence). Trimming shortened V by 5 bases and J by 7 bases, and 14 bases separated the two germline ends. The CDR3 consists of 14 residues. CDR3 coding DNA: TGTGCCAGTAGTGCTCCGGGCCCTTCTGAAAAACTGTTTTTT. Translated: CASSAPGPSEKLFF.

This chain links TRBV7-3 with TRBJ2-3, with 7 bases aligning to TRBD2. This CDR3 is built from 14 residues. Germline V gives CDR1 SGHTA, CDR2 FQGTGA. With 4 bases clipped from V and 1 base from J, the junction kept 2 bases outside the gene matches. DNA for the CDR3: TGTGCCAGCAGCTCGCTAGCGGGCACAGATACGCAGTATTTT. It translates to CASSSLAGTDTQYF.

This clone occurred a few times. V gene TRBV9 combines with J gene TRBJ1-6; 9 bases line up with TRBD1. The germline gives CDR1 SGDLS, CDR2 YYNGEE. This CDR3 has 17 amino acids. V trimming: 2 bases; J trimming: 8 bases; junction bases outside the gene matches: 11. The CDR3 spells CASSVYSGTGSDSPLHF. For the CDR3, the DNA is TGTGCCAGCAGCGTCTACTCCGGGACAGGGTCTGATTCACCCCTCCACTTT.

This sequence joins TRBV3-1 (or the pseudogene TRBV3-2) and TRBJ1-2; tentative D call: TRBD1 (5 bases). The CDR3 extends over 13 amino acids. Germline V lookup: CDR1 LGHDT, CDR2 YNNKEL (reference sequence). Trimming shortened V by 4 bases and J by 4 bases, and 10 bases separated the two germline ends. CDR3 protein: CASSPQGPYGYTF. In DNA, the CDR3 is TGTGCCAGCAGCCCTCAGGGACCCTATGGCTACACCTTC.

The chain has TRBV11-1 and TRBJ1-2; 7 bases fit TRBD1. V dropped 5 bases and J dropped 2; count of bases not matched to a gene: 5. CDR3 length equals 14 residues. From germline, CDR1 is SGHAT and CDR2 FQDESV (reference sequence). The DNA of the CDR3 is TGTGCCAGCAGCCTGCTGGGACAGAACTATGGCTACACCTTC. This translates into CASSLLGQNYGYTF.

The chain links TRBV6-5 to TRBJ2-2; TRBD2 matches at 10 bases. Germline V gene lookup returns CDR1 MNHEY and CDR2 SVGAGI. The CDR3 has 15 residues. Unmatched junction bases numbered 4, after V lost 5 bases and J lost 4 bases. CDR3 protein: CASSRAGGGTGELFF. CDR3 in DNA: TGTGCCAGCAGTCGAGCGGGGGGGGGCACCGGGGAGCTGTTTTTT.

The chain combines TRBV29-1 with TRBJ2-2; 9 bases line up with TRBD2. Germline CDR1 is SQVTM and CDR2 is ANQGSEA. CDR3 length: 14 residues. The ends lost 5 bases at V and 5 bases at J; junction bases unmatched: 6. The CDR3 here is CSVNAGGRTGELFF. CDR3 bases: TGCAGCGTTAATGCGGGGGGGCGAACCGGGGAGCTGTTTTTT.

CDR3 DNA sequence: TGTGCCACCAGAACGCCGGGACTCGATGAGCAGTTCTTC. It codes for CATRTPGLDEQFF. This rearrangement joins TRBV15 to TRBJ2-1, with a weak D call TRBD2 (6 bases). V was shortened by 6 bases and J by 8 bases, with 14 bases between the two germline ends. This CDR3 is built from 13 residues. Per the germline V gene, CDR1 is LNHNV and CDR2 is YYDKDF (reference sequence).

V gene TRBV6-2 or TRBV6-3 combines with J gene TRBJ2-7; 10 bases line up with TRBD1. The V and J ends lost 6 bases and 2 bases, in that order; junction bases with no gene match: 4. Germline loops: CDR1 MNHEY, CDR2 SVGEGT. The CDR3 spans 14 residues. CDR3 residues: CASSRTGGTYEQYF. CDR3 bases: TGTGCCAGCAGCCGGACAGGGGGAACCTACGAGCAGTACTTC.

DNA for the CDR3: TGCGCCAGCAGCTTGTACTTGGCCCAAGAAAAACTGTTTTTT. Translated, it gives CASSLYLAQEKLFF. This chain joins TRBV5-1 and TRBJ1-4, with D hard to call. Germline lookup yields CDR1 SGHRS and CDR2 YFSETQ. Trimming removed 1 base from V and 8 bases from J, with 12 bases in between. This CDR3 has 14 amino acids.

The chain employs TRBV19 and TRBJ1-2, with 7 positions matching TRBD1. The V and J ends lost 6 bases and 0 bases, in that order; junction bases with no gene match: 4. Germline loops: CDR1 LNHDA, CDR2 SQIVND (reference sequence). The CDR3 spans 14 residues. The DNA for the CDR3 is TGTGCCAGTAGACGGACAGGAGCTAACTATGGCTACACCTTC. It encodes CASRRTGANYGYTF.

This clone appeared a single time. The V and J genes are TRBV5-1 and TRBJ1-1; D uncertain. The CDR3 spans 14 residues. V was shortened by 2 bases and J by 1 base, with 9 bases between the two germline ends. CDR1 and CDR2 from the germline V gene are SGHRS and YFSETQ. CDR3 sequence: CASSFGPPNTEAFF. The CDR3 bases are TGCGCCAGCAGCTTTGGTCCCCCGAACACTGAAGCTTTCTTT. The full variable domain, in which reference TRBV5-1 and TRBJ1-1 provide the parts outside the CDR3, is KAGVTQTPRYLIKTRGQQVTLSCSPISGHRSVSWYQQTPGQGLQFLFEYFSETQRNKGNFPGRFSGRQFSNSRSEMNVSTLELGDSALYLCASSFGPPNTEAFFGQGTRLTVV.

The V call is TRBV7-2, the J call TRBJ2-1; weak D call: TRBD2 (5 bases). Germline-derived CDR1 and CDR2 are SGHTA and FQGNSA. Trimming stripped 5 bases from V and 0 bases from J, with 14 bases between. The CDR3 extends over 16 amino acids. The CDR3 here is CASSKTTGSSYNEQFF. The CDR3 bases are TGTGCCAGCAGCAAGACCACGGGGAGCTCCTACAATGAGCAGTTCTTC.

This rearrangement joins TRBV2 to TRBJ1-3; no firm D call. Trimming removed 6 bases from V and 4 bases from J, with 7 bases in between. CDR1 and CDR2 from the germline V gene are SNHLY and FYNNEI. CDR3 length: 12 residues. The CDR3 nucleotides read TGTGCCAGCAGCTCTACGGGAAACACCATATATTTT. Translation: CASSSTGNTIYF.

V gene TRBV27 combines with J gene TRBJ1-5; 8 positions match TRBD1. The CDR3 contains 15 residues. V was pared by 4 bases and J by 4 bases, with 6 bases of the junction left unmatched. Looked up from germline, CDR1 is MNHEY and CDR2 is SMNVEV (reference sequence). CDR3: CASSYRQGRNQPQHF. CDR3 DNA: TGTGCCAGCAGTTACCGACAGGGGAGAAATCAGCCCCAGCATTTT.

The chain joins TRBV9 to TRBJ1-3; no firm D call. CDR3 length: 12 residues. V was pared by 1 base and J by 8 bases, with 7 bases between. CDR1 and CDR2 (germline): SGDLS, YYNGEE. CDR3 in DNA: TGTGCCAGCAGCGTATCAAGCGACACCATATATTTT. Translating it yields CASSVSSDTIYF.

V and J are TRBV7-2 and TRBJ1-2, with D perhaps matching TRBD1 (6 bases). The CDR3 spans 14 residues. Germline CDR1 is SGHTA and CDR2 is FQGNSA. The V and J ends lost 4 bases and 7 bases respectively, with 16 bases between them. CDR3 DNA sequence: TGTGCCAGCAGCTCCCAGGGGACCGCCCTTGGCTACACCTTC. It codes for CASSSQGTALGYTF.

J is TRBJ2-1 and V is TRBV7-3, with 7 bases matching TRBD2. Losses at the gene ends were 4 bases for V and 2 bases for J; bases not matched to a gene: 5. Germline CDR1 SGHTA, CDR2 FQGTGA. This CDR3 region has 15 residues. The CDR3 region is CASSSFGGTYNEQFF. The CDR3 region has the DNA TGTGCCAGCAGCTCATTCGGGGGGACCTACAATGAGCAGTTCTTC.

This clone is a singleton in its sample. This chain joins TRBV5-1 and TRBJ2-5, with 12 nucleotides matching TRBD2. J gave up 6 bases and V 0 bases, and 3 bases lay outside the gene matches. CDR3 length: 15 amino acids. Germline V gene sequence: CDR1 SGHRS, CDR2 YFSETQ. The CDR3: CASSLALAGGQTQYF. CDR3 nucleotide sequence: TGCGCCAGCAGCTTGGCGCTAGCGGGGGGGCAGACCCAGTACTTC.

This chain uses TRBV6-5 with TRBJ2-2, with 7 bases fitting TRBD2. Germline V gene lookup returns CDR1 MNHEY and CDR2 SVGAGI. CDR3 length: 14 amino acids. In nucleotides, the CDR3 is TGTGCAGCGCGGGGGACGGCGAACACCGGGGAGCTGTTTTTT. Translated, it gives CAARGTANTGELFF.

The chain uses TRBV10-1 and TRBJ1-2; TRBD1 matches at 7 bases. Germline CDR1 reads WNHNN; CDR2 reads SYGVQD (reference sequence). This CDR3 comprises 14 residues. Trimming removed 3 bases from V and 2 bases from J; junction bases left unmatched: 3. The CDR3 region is CASSDWDSNYGYTF. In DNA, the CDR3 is TGCGCCAGCAGTGATTGGGACAGCAACTATGGCTACACCTTC.